Listed below are T cell receptor beta chains from one sample, sequenced in a study of T-cell memory formation after mild COVID-19. MiXCR was run by TCRdb on the 5' RACE reads, yielding one entry per CDR3 protein. The data hold about 140,000 distinct CDR3 sequences, with roughly 14% observed a single time. Material for sequencing was PBMCs or a T cell subset sorted from them (not recorded which). The receptors were sampled from an adult woman who had mild COVID-19 (a few samples of this study predate the infection). Cell type and time point are not known. The CDR3 runs from the conserved cysteine through the conserved F or W. The D gene is left open where the match is weak. The size of a clone is reported for some rows only, either as once, few or many, or as a class for expanded clones.

J: TRBJ2-7
D: TRBD2
size: few
V: TRBV6-5
CDR3: CASSYGTSGGSYEQYF
DNA: TGTGCCAGCAGTTACGGGACTAGCGGGGGTTCCTACGAGCAGTACTTC

J: TRBJ2-7
D: TRBD1
size: -
V: TRBV18
CDR3: CASSDRDRGRVEQYF
DNA: TGTGCCAGCTCGGACCGGGACAGGGGCCGGGTGGAGCAGTACTTC

J: TRBJ2-2
D: -
size: few
V: TRBV7-3
CDR3: CASSWGDRTGELFF
DNA: TGTGCCAGCAGCTGGGGGGACCGGACCGGGGAGCTGTTTTTT

J: TRBJ1-1
D: -
size: few
V: TRBV29-1
CDR3: CSGGRVPVGEAFF
DNA: TGCAGCGGGGGCCGTGTGCCCGTGGGTGAAGCTTTCTTT

J: TRBJ2-2
D: TRBD1
size: -
V: TRBV5-4
CDR3: CASSSTGGRTGELFF
DNA: TGTGCCAGCAGCTCTACAGGGGGCAGGACCGGGGAGCTGTTTTTT

J: TRBJ2-1
D: -
size: -
V: TRBV30
CDR3: CAWSPVYNEQFF
DNA: TGTGCCTGGAGTCCCGTATACAATGAGCAGTTCTTC

J: TRBJ2-5
D: TRBD2
size: -
V: TRBV5-1
CDR3: CASSLWGSASGKETQYF
DNA: TGCGCCAGCAGCTTGTGGGGGTCGGCTAGCGGAAAAGAGACCCAGTACTTC

J: TRBJ2-1
D: -
size: -
V: TRBV29-1
CDR3: CSVEYEQFF
DNA: TGCAGCGTCGAGTACGAGCAGTTCTTC

J: TRBJ2-7
D: TRBD2
size: -
V: TRBV20-1
CDR3: CSATSGDLGQYF
DNA: TGCAGTGCTACTAGCGGGGACCTCGGGCAGTACTTC

J: TRBJ1-1
D: TRBD1
size: few
V: TRBV5-1
CDR3: CASSRSAGGFSNTEAFF
DNA: TGCGCCAGCAGCCGGAGCGCAGGGGGGTTCTCGAACACTGAAGCTTTCTTT

J: TRBJ2-3
D: TRBD1
size: -
V: TRBV14
CDR3: CASSQGGEYGTGRRDTQYF
DNA: TGTGCCAGCAGCCAAGGTGGGGAGTACGGGACAGGTCGTCGCGATACGCAGTATTTT

J: TRBJ2-3
D: -
size: few
V: TRBV7-3
CDR3: CASSRIKADTQYF
DNA: TGTGCCAGCAGCCGAATAAAGGCAGATACGCAGTATTTT

J: TRBJ1-4
D: -
size: -
V: TRBV5-6
CDR3: CASSLGDTETTNEKLFF
DNA: TGTGCCAGCAGCTTAGGGGACACTGAAACAACTAATGAAAAACTGTTTTTT

J: TRBJ2-1
D: TRBD2
size: -
V: TRBV9
CDR3: CASSVNPGLASYNEQFF
DNA: TGTGCCAGCAGCGTAAATCCGGGACTAGCCTCCTACAATGAGCAGTTCTTC

J: TRBJ2-4
D: -
size: few
V: TRBV21-1
CDR3: CASSKMKGGLAKNIQYF
DNA: TGTGCCAGCAGCAAAATGAAAGGAGGTTTGGCCAAAAACATTCAGTACTTC

J: TRBJ1-2
D: -
size: few
V: TRBV13
CDR3: CASTNRGLNYGYTF
DNA: TGTGCCAGCACTAACCGGGGATTGAACTATGGCTACACCTTC

J: TRBJ1-2
D: -
size: few
V: TRBV6-6
CDR3: CASSYSGQNGYTF
DNA: TGTGCCAGCAGTTACTCCGGACAGAATGGCTACACCTTC

J: TRBJ2-3
D: -
size: many
V: TRBV5-1
CDR3: CASSFAGRGPDTQYF
DNA: TGCGCCAGCAGCTTTGCGGGTAGAGGGCCAGATACGCAGTATTTT

J: TRBJ1-6
D: -
size: -
V: TRBV18
CDR3: CASSPGGNSPLHF
DNA: TGTGCCAGCTCACCAGGGGGAAATTCACCCCTCCACTTT

J: TRBJ2-2
D: TRBD2
size: -
V: TRBV7-6
CDR3: CASSLGTGTSLAGELFF
DNA: TGTGCCAGCAGCTTAGGGACCGGGACTAGCCTGGCCGGGGAGCTGTTTTTT

J: TRBJ2-7
D: TRBD1
size: -
V: TRBV12-3/TRBV12-4
CDR3: CASSLDRDDEQYF
DNA: TGTGCCAGCAGCTTAGACAGGGATGACGAGCAGTACTTC

J: TRBJ2-7
D: -
size: few
V: TRBV7-2
CDR3: CASSVVNGYYEQYF
DNA: TGTGCCAGCAGCGTCGTGAACGGATACTACGAGCAGTACTTC

J: TRBJ1-6
D: -
size: -
V: TRBV10-3
CDR3: CAISEGFYNSPLHF
DNA: TGTGCCATCAGCGAAGGGTTCTATAATTCACCCCTCCACTTT

J: TRBJ1-1
D: TRBD1
size: few
V: TRBV5-1
CDR3: CASSFGQGRTEAFF
DNA: TGCGCCAGCAGCTTCGGACAGGGGAGGACTGAAGCTTTCTTT

J: TRBJ2-1
D: -
size: few
V: TRBV14
CDR3: CASSQAHPGEQFF
DNA: TGTGCCAGCAGCCAAGCCCACCCGGGTGAGCAGTTCTTC

J: TRBJ2-5
D: -
size: few
V: TRBV12-3/TRBV12-4
CDR3: CASNRGSWGETQYF
DNA: TGTGCCAGCAACCGAGGCAGTTGGGGGGAGACCCAGTACTTC

J: TRBJ2-5
D: -
size: many
V: TRBV6-5
CDR3: CASRRDSAQETQYF
DNA: TGTGCCAGCAGGCGGGACAGCGCGCAAGAGACCCAGTACTTC

J: TRBJ2-7
D: -
size: -
V: TRBV4-2
CDR3: CASSEPGQDTYEQYF
DNA: TGTGCCAGCAGCGAACCGGGACAAGACACTTACGAGCAGTACTTC

J: TRBJ2-1
D: -
size: many
V: TRBV7-3
CDR3: CASSRGGTYNEQFF
DNA: TGTGCCAGCAGCCGAGGGGGGACCTACAATGAGCAGTTCTTC

J: TRBJ2-5
D: TRBD1
size: many
V: TRBV3-1
CDR3: CASSQGVNRGRETQYF
DNA: TGTGCCAGCAGCCAAGGGGTGAACAGGGGCCGGGAGACCCAGTACTTC

J: TRBJ1-1
D: -
size: -
V: TRBV5-1
CDR3: CASSLTGSGWMNTEAFF
DNA: TGCGCCAGCAGCTTGACAGGGTCGGGGTGGATGAACACTGAAGCTTTCTTT

J: TRBJ1-1
D: TRBD1
size: few
V: TRBV2
CDR3: CASKDRYSSEAFF
DNA: TGTGCCAGCAAGGACAGGTACAGTTCTGAAGCTTTCTTT

J: TRBJ2-3
D: TRBD1
size: few
V: TRBV7-8
CDR3: CASSTGTGGVYGTDTQYF
DNA: TGTGCCAGCAGCACCGGGACAGGGGGCGTGTACGGCACAGATACGCAGTATTTT

J: TRBJ1-1
D: -
size: -
V: TRBV20-1
CDR3: CSARDGGTEAFF
DNA: TGCAGTGCTAGAGACGGGGGGACTGAAGCTTTCTTT

J: TRBJ2-3
D: -
size: few
V: TRBV10-3
CDR3: CAIGEETYTDTQYF
DNA: TGTGCCATCGGTGAAGAAACCTACACAGATACGCAGTATTTT

J: TRBJ1-3
D: -
size: -
V: TRBV7-2
CDR3: CASSLWGTGPISGNTIYF
DNA: TGTGCCAGCAGCCTTTGGGGGACTGGACCGATCTCTGGAAACACCATATATTTT

J: TRBJ2-3
D: -
size: -
V: TRBV12-3/TRBV12-4
CDR3: CASNGGRTDTQYF
DNA: TGTGCCAGCAACGGGGGAAGAACAGATACGCAGTATTTT

J: TRBJ2-7
D: -
size: -
V: TRBV2
CDR3: CASSRSGIGPLF
DNA: TGTGCCAGCAGTCGTTCAGGGATAGGTCCTTTATTC

J: TRBJ1-4
D: -
size: few
V: TRBV12-3/TRBV12-4
CDR3: CASSPLGLGKLFF
DNA: TGTGCCAGCAGTCCTTTAGGGTTAGGGAAACTGTTTTTT

J: TRBJ1-6
D: TRBD1
size: -
V: TRBV7-6
CDR3: CASSLHRGGNSPLHF
DNA: TGTGCCAGCAGCTTACACAGGGGAGGAAATTCACCCCTCCACTTT

J: TRBJ2-7
D: TRBD1
size: many
V: TRBV5-1
CDR3: CASSRDRGHEQYF
DNA: TGCGCCAGCAGCCGGGACAGGGGGCATGAGCAGTACTTC

J: TRBJ2-1
D: -
size: -
V: TRBV6-5
CDR3: CASSSPEGGEQFF
DNA: TGTGCCAGCAGTTCCCCGGAGGGCGGTGAGCAGTTCTTC

J: TRBJ2-2
D: -
size: few
V: TRBV27
CDR3: CASSLLLGPGELFF
DNA: TGTGCCAGCAGTCTCCTGCTGGGACCCGGGGAGCTGTTTTTT

J: TRBJ2-7
D: -
size: -
V: TRBV27
CDR3: CASSLRGLRYEQYF
DNA: TGTGCCAGCAGTCTCCGGGGCCTCAGATACGAGCAGTACTTC

J: TRBJ2-7
D: TRBD2
size: -
V: TRBV7-8
CDR3: CASRPGTSGSYEQYF
DNA: TGTGCCAGCAGACCGGGGACTAGCGGGAGTTACGAGCAGTACTTC

J: TRBJ2-3
D: -
size: -
V: TRBV24-1
CDR3: CATSDPRDGEGTDTQYF
DNA: TGTGCCACCAGTGACCCCAGGGATGGGGAAGGCACAGATACGCAGTATTTT

J: TRBJ2-3
D: TRBD2
size: -
V: TRBV6-2/TRBV6-3
CDR3: CASSLLAGVQDTQYF
DNA: TGTGCCAGCAGTCTCCTAGCGGGAGTCCAGGATACGCAGTATTTT

J: TRBJ2-1
D: TRBD2
size: few
V: TRBV7-2
CDR3: CASSPLGLAGGVGEQFF
DNA: TGTGCCAGCAGCCCCTTAGGCCTAGCGGGAGGTGTGGGTGAGCAGTTCTTC

J: TRBJ2-6
D: -
size: few
V: TRBV4-2
CDR3: CASSQDVTRSGANVLTF
DNA: TGTGCCAGCAGCCAAGATGTGACGAGGAGTGGGGCCAACGTCCTGACTTTC

J: TRBJ1-1
D: -
size: -
V: TRBV24-1
CDR3: CATSDGLNTEAFF
DNA: TGTGCCACCAGTGATGGTCTCAACACTGAAGCTTTCTTT

J: TRBJ2-1
D: TRBD2
size: few
V: TRBV24-1
CDR3: CATSDPRTSGDNEQFF
DNA: TGTGCCACCAGTGACCCCCGGACTAGCGGGGACAATGAGCAGTTCTTC

J: TRBJ1-2
D: -
size: -
V: TRBV10-3
CDR3: CAISERGVNSNYGYTF
DNA: TGTGCCATCAGTGAGAGGGGGGTCAATTCTAACTATGGCTACACCTTC

J: TRBJ1-1
D: -
size: few
V: TRBV29-1
CDR3: CSVEEGGLAFF
DNA: TGCAGCGTTGAAGAGGGGGGTTTAGCTTTCTTT

J: TRBJ1-3
D: -
size: -
V: TRBV27
CDR3: CASSPMRGNTIYF
DNA: TGTGCCAGCAGTCCGATGAGGGGAAACACCATATATTTT

J: TRBJ1-2
D: -
size: -
V: TRBV7-9
CDR3: CASSPRGGSIYGYTF
DNA: TGTGCCAGCAGCCCTCGGGGAGGGTCGATCTATGGCTACACCTTC

J: TRBJ2-7
D: -
size: many
V: TRBV7-8
CDR3: CASSQQGSEQYF
DNA: TGTGCCAGCAGTCAACAGGGCTCCGAGCAGTACTTC

J: TRBJ2-1
D: -
size: -
V: TRBV7-6
CDR3: CASSRYWGHNEQFF
DNA: TGTGCCAGCAGCCGCTATTGGGGCCACAATGAGCAGTTCTTC

J: TRBJ2-7
D: TRBD1
size: few
V: TRBV25-1
CDR3: CASSAETGMYEQYF
DNA: TGTGCCAGCAGTGCGGAGACAGGGATGTACGAGCAGTACTTC

J: TRBJ2-1
D: -
size: few
V: TRBV27
CDR3: CATSLGAHTQIKQFF
DNA: TGTGCCACCTCCCTGGGCGCACATACACAAATAAAGCAGTTCTTC

J: TRBJ2-3
D: -
size: few
V: TRBV5-5
CDR3: CASSFRRGGKDTQYF
DNA: TGTGCCAGCAGCTTCCGACGGGGCGGCAAAGATACGCAGTATTTT